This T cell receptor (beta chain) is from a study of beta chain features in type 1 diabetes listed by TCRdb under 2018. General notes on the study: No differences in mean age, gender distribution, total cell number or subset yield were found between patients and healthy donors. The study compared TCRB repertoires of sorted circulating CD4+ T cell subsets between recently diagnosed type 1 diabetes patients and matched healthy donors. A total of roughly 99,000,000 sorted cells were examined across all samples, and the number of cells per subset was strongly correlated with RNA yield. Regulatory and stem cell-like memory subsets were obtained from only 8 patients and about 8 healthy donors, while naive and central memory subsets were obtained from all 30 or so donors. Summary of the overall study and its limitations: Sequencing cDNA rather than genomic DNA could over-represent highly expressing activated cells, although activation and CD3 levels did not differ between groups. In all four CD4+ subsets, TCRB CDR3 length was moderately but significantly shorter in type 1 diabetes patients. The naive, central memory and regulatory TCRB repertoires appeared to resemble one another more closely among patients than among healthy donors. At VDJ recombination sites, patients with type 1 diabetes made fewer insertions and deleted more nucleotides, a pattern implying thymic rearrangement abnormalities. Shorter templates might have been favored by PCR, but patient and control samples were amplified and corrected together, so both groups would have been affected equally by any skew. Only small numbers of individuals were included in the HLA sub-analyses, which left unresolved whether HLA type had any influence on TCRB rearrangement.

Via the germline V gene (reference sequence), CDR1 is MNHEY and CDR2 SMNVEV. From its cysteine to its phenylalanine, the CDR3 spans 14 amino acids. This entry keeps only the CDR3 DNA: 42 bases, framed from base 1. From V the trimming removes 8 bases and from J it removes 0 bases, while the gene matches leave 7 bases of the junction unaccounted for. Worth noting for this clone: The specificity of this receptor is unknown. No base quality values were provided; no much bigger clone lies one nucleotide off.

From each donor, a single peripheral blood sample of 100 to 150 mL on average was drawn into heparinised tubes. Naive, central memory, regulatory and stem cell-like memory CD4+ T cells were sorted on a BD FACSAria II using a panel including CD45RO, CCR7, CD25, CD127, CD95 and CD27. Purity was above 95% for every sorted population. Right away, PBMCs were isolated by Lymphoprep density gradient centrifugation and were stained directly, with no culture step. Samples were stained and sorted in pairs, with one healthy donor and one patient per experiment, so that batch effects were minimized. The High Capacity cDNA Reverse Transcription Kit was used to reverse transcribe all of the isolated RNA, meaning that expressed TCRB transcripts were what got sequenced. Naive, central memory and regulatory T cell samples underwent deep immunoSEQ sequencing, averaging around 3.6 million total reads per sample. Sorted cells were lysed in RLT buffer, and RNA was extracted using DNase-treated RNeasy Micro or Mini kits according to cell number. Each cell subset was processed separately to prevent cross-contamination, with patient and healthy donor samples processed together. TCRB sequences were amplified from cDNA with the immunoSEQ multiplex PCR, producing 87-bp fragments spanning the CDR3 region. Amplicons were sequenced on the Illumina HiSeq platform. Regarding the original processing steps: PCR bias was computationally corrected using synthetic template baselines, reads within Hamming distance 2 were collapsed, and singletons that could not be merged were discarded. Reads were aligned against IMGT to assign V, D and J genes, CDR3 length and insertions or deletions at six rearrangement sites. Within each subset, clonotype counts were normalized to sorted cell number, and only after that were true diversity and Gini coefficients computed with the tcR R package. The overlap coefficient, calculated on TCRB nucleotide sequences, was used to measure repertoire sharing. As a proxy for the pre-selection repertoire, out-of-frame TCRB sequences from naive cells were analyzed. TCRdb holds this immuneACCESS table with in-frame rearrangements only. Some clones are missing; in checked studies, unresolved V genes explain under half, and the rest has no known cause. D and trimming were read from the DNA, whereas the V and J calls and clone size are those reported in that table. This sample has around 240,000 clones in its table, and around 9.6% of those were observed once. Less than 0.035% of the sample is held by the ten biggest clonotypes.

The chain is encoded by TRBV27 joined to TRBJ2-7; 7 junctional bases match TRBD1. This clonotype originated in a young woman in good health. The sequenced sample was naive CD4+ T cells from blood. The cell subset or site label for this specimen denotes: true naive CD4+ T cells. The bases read TGTGCCAGCGGGGCCGGGACAGCCTCCTACGAGCAGTACTTC. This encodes CASGAGTASYEQYF.